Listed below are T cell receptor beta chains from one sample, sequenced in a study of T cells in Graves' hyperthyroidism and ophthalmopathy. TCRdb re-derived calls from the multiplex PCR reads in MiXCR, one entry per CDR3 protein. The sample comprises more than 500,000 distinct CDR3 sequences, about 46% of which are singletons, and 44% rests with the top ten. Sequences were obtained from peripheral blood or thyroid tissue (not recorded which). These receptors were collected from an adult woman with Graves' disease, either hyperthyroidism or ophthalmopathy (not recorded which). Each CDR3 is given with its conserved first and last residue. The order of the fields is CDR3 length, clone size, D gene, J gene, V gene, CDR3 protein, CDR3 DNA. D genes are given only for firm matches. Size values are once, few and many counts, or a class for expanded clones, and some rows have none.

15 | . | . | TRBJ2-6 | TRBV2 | CASSGLGVGANVLTF | TGTGCCAGCAGTGGATTGGGGGTTGGGGCCAACGTCCTGACTTTC
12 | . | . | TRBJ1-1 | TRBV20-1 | CSARAGGDRAFF | TGCAGTGCTAGAGCGGGGGGAGATCGGGCTTTCTTT
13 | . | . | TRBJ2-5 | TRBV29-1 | CSLEQVDSETQYF | TGCAGCTTGGAACAGGTAGATTCGGAGACCCAGTACTTC
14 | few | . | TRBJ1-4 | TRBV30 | CAWSTQSTNEKLFF | TGTGCCTGGAGTACTCAGTCAACTAATGAAAAACTGTTTTTT
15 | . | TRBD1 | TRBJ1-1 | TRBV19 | CASSTLDRREPGAFF | TGTGCCAGTAGTACGCTGGACAGGAGGGAGCCTGGAGCTTTCTTT
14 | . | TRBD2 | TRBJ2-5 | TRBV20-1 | CSAREGSGGETQYF | TGCAGTGCTAGAGAGGGAAGCGGGGGAGAGACCCAGTACTTC
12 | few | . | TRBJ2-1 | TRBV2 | CASTRPRGEQFF | TGTGCCAGCACCCGCCCTCGAGGCGAGCAGTTCTTC
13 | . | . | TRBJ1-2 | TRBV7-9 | CASSLGREGNYTF | TGTGCCAGCAGCTTAGGCAGGGAAGGTAACTACACCTTC
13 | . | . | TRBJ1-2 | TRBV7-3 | CASSLGQTFGYTF | TGTGCCAGCAGCTTAGGCCAGACTTTCGGCTACACCTTC
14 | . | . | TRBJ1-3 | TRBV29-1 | CSVDGLASGNTIYF | TGCAGCGTTGATGGCCTAGCGTCTGGAAACACCATATATTTT
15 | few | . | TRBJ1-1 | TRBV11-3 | CASSPQRGRNTEAFF | TGTGCCAGCAGCCCCCAACGGGGTAGGAACACTGAAGCTTTCTTT
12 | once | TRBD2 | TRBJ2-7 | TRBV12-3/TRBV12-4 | CASHGGTYEQYF | TGTGCCAGCCACGGGGGGACCTACGAGCAGTACTTC
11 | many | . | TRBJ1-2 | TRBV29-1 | CSVVASWGYTF | TGCAGCGTTGTGGCGTCTTGGGGCTACACCTTC
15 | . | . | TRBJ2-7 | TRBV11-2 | CASSLRGYLSYEQYF | TGTGCCAGCAGCTTGCGCGGGTATTTATCCTACGAGCAGTACTTC
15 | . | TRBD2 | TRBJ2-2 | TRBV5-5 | CASSFRLAGIGELFF | TGTGCCAGCAGCTTTAGGCTAGCGGGCATCGGGGAGCTGTTTTTT
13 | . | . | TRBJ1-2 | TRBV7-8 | CASSLGPLGDMAF | TGTGCCAGCAGCTTAGGTCCATTGGGGGATATGGCCTTC
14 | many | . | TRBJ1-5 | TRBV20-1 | CSATVGGSNQPQHF | TGCAGTGCTACAGTGGGGGGAAGCAATCAGCCCCAGCATTTT
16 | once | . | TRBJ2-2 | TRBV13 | CASSAAGVEGPGELFF | TGTGCCAGCAGTGCTGCAGGGGTCGAAGGTCCCGGGGAGCTGTTTTTT
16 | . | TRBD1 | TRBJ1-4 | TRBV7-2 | CASSLASGQANEKLFF | TGCGCCAGCAGCCTCGCTTCTGGACAGGCTAATGAAAAACTGTTTTTT
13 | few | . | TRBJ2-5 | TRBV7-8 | CASSPGSSGTQYF | TGTGCCAGCAGCCCTGGGTCCTCGGGGACCCAGTACTTC
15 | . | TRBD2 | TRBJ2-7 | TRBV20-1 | CSARELAGGTYEQYF | TGCAGTGCTAGGGAGCTAGCGGGAGGCACTTACGAGCAGTACTTC
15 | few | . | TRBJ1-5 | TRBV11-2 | CASSSEAGHNQPQHF | TGTGCCAGCAGCAGTGAGGCGGGACACAATCAGCCCCAGCATTTT
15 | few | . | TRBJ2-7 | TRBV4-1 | CASSQGSGSSREQYF | TGCGCCAGCAGCCAAGGAAGCGGATCTTCAAGGGAGCAGTACTTC
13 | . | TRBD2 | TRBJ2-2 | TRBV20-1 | CSATGRVSGELFF | TGCAGTGCTACCGGGAGGGTGTCCGGGGAGCTGTTTTTT
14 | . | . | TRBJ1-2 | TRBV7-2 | CASSVAGKNYGYTF | TGTGCCAGCAGCGTAGCGGGAAAGAACTATGGCTACACCTTC
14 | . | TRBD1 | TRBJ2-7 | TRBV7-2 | CASSFSDRVHEQYF | TGTGCCAGCAGCTTTTCGGACAGGGTCCACGAGCAGTACTTC
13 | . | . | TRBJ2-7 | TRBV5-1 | CASSPSAIYEQYF | TGCGCCAGCAGCCCTAGCGCGATCTACGAGCAGTACTTC
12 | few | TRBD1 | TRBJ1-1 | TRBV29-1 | CSGGTANTEAFF | TGCAGCGGAGGGACAGCCAACACTGAAGCTTTCTTT
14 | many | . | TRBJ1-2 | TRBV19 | CASSQRRANYGYTF | TGTGCCAGTAGCCAACGAAGGGCCAACTATGGCTACACCTTC
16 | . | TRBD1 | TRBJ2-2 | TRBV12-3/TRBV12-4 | CASRWTGTENTGELFF | TGTGCCAGCAGGTGGACCGGGACAGAGAACACCGGGGAGCTGTTTTTT
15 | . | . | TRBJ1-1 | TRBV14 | CASSHVGHWSTEAFF | TGTGCCAGCAGCCACGTGGGACATTGGAGCACTGAAGCTTTCTTT
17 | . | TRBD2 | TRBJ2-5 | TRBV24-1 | CATSDYLAGVEEETQYF | TGTGCCACCAGTGACTACCTAGCGGGGGTTGAGGAAGAGACCCAGTACTTC
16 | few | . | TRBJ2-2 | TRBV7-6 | CASSLNGAANTGELFF | TGTGCCAGCAGCTTAAACGGCGCAGCGAACACCGGGGAGCTGTTTTTT
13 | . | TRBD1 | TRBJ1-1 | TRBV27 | CASNLQGGAEAFF | TGTGCCAGCAACCTACAGGGGGGTGCTGAAGCTTTCTTT
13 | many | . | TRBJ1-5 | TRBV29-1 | CSVVFSGTQPQHF | TGCAGCGTTGTCTTCTCTGGGACTCAGCCCCAGCATTTT
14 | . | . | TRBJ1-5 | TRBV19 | CASSSGRGQETQHF | TGTGCCAGTAGTAGTGGCAGGGGCCAAGAGACCCAGCATTTT
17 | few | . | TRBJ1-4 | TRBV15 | CATSRAGIPATNEKLFF | TGTGCCACCAGCAGAGCGGGGATTCCGGCAACTAATGAAAAACTGTTTTTT
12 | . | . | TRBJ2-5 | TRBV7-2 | CASSLGPQAQYF | TGTGCCAGCAGCTTAGGTCCGCAGGCCCAGTACTTC
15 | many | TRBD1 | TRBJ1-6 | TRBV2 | CASRDRSSYNSPLHF | TGTGCCAGCAGGGACAGGAGCTCCTATAATTCACCCCTCCACTTT
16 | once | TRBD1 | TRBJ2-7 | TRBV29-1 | CSVGGGTGSTDYEQYF | TGCAGCGTTGGAGGTGGGACAGGCTCCACCGACTACGAGCAGTACTTC
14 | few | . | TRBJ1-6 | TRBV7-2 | CASSLASAQGPLHF | TGTGCCAGCAGCTTAGCGTCGGCCCAAGGACCCCTCCACTTT
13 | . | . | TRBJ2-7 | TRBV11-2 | CASAHGDSYEQYF | TGTGCCAGCGCCCACGGAGACTCCTACGAGCAGTACTTC
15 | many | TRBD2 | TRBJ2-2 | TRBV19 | CASTLGTTHTGELFF | TGTGCCAGTACTCTCGGGACTACCCACACCGGGGAGCTGTTTTTT
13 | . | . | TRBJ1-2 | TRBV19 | CASSMRDGDGYTF | TGTGCCAGTAGTATGCGGGACGGGGATGGCTACACCTTC
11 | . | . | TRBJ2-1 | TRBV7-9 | CASSFASEQFF | TGTGCCAGCAGCTTTGCCAGCGAGCAGTTCTTC
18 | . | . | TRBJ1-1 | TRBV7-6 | CASSLPAGGGPLNTEAFF | TGTGCCAGCAGCTTACCAGCCGGGGGGGGACCGTTGAACACTGAAGCTTTCTTT
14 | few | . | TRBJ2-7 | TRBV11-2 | CASSFDRTTYEQYF | TGTGCCAGCAGCTTTGACAGGACTACCTACGAGCAGTACTTC
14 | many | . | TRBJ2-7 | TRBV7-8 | CASSLLGGLDEQYF | TGTGCCAGCAGCTTACTGGGGGGGCTGGACGAGCAGTACTTC
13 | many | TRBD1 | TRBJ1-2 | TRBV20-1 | CSAWGQGARGYTF | TGCAGTGCTTGGGGACAGGGGGCGCGAGGCTACACCTTC
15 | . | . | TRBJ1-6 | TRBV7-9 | CASSFQVGSNSPLHF | TGTGCCAGCAGCTTTCAGGTCGGCTCCAATTCACCCCTCCACTTT
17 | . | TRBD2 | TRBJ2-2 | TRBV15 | CATSRLSQLARTGELFF | TGTGCCACCAGCAGATTAAGCCAACTAGCGAGGACCGGGGAGCTGTTTTTT